The 27 T cell receptor beta chains in this list originate from one sample, sequenced in a study of T-cell reconstitution after alpha-beta-depleted transplantation in children. As it was prepared, the TCRbeta library received unique molecular identifiers. TCRdb called the PCR reads again in MiXCR, with one record for every CDR3 protein. Of 250,000 to 300,000 distinct CDR3 sequences in the sample, less than 9.5% were seen once. Which antigens these TCRs recognize remains unknown. Whole-study findings and limits: A year post-transplant, T-cell counts and diversity derived mostly from newly produced T cells.

This specimen was peripheral blood, taken 360 days after TCRalphabeta/CD19-depleted stem cell transplant. Receptors were obtained from a female patient younger than 10 who had a stem cell transplant for Fanconi anemia, so the T cells may come from the graft donor.

This clonotype was counted a few times. The V gene is TRBV28, the J gene TRBJ2-5; D unclear. V was trimmed by 8 bases and J by 1 base, leaving 11 bases between them. This CDR3 comprises 13 residues. Per germline, CDR1 MDHEN and CDR2 SYDVKM. The CDR3 sequence: CASDDAIQETQYF. CDR3 sequence (DNA): TGTGCCAGCGACGATGCGATCCAAGAGACCCAGTACTTC.

This clonotype came up a few times. This sequence joins TRBV5-6 and TRBJ2-1, with 12 bases identical to TRBD2. Germline trimming cut 0 bases from V and 3 bases from J; bases unmatched to any gene: 16. Germline CDR1 and CDR2: SGHDT and YYEEEE. The CDR3 sequence is 21 residues long. CDR3 in DNA: TGTGCCAGCAGCTTGGAACAGGGGGCAGGAGGACTAGCGGGAATCTACAATGAGCAGTTCTTC. The encoded protein is CASSLEQGAGGLAGIYNEQFF.

The chain links TRBV10-3 to TRBJ1-4; TRBD1 matches 10 bases. The CDR3 runs to 18 residues. The germline V gene encodes CDR1 ENHRY and CDR2 SYGVKD. V trimming: 0 bases; J trimming: 7 bases; junction bases outside the gene matches: 11. CDR3 sequence: CAISESRQGAISGEKLFF. In DNA, the CDR3 is TGTGCCATCAGTGAGTCGAGACAGGGGGCTATCAGTGGTGAAAAACTGTTTTTT.

This clonotype has just a few counts. V and J are TRBV6-2 or TRBV6-3 and TRBJ2-7; the D is unclear. CDR3 size: 11 residues. Germline loops: CDR1 MNHEY, CDR2 SVGEGT. The germline V and J ends were trimmed by 5 bases and 7 bases, with 9 bases remaining between them. This CDR3 is CASSAGEEQYF. CDR3 DNA sequence: TGTGCCAGCAGTGCCGGAGAAGAGCAGTACTTC.

Many counts were recorded for this clonotype. CDR3 sequence (DNA): TGTGCCAGCAGACTCGGGGGGTTTAGTGAGCAGTTCTTC. As protein: CASRLGGFSEQFF. The rearrangement uses TRBV28 and TRBJ2-1; 7 nucleotides line up with TRBD2. J lost 9 bases, V lost 6 bases, and 8 bases had no gene match. The CDR3 sequence is 13 residues long. Germline V CDR1 and CDR2: MDHEN, SYDVKM.

The chain couples TRBV7-8 to TRBJ2-7; maybe TRBD1 (6 bases). There are 12 residues in the CDR3. Germline-derived CDR1 and CDR2 are SGHVS and FQNEAQ. Deletions cut 6 bases from V and 3 bases from J, with 9 bases between. Here the CDR3 reads CASRGAYYEQYF. Here the CDR3 DNA reads TGTGCCAGCAGGGGGGCGTACTACGAGCAGTACTTC.

This clonotype came up many times. The V and J genes are TRBV12-3 or TRBV12-4 and TRBJ2-1; 12 nucleotides agree with TRBD2. The J segment lost 0 bases and the V segment lost 8 bases, leaving 8 bases of the junction unmatched. The CDR3 is made up of 17 amino acids. CDR3 coding DNA: TGTGCCAGCGCGTGGACTAGCGGGGTCAGCTCCTACAATGAGCAGTTCTTC. This encodes CASAWTSGVSSYNEQFF.

This clonotype was recorded many times. The chain is built from TRBV20-1 and TRBJ2-7; 10 bases are a match to TRBD1. This CDR3 contains 15 residues. Germline CDR1 and CDR2: DFQATT and SNEGSKA (reference sequence). Trimming took 0 bases from V and 7 from J; bases not matched to a gene: 9. Here the CDR3 reads CSARDSDRGPGEQYF. CDR3 bases: TGCAGTGCTAGAGACTCAGACAGGGGGCCCGGAGAGCAGTACTTC.

This clonotype was recorded a few times. The V call is TRBV18, the J call TRBJ2-7; D is ambiguous. The CDR3 runs to 16 residues. Germline CDR1 KGHSH, CDR2 LQKENI. V was clipped by 3 bases and J by 3 bases, with 18 bases between them. The CDR3 sequence: CASSPVSRDLVYEQYF. The CDR3 nucleotides are TGTGCCAGCTCACCTGTATCGCGAGATCTGGTCTACGAGCAGTACTTC. Full variable domain (remainder filled in from reference TRBV18 and TRBJ2-7): NAGVMQNPRHLVRRRGQEARLRCSPMKGHSHVYWYRQLPEEGLKFMVYLQKENIIDESGMPKERFSAEFPKEGPSILRIQQVVRGDSAAYFCASSPVSRDLVYEQYFGPGTRLTVT.

This clonotype was recorded a few times. This sequence joins TRBV20-1 and TRBJ2-5; 8 bases map to TRBD2. Losses at the gene ends were 2 bases for V and 5 bases for J; bases not matched to a gene: 4. CDR3 length equals 13 residues. Germline assignment: CDR1 DFQATT and CDR2 SNEGSKA (reference sequence). The CDR3 reads CSARRGGRETQYF. The CDR3 bases are TGCAGTGCTAGACGGGGGGGCCGGGAGACCCAGTACTTC.

This clonotype was seen repeatedly, ten times or more. V usage is TRBV30 and J usage is TRBJ2-6; no clear D gene. The CDR3 loop spans 13 amino acids. Germline V gene lookup returns CDR1 GTSNPN and CDR2 SVGIG (reference sequence). V was cut by 4 bases and J by 2 bases, with 6 bases left in between. This chain's CDR3 is CAWTDTGANVLTF. DNA of the CDR3: TGTGCCTGGACAGATACTGGGGCCAACGTCCTGACTTTC.

On this clonotype itself: Since a much larger clone is just one base distant, this may be a read error. This chain connects TRBV6-1 to TRBJ2-2; tentatively, D is TRBD2 (5 bases). V was clipped by 7 bases and J by 1 base, with 10 bases between them. The CDR3 totals 14 residues. Germline V gene data show CDR1 as MNHNS and CDR2 as SASEGT. CDR3 sequence: CASTPEGNTGELFF. CDR3 DNA sequence: TGTGCCAGCACTCCTGAGGGGAACACCGGGGAGCTGTTTTTT.

This clonotype was observed a few times. No conserved phenylalanine or tryptophan is present at the end of the CDR3, so a read error is the likely explanation. The DNA is omitted, as the CDR3 cannot be located on it reliably, and the CDR3 follows TCRdb's listing. This sequence joins TRBV7-2 and TRBJ2-5; the D call TRBD2 from the table was never checked on the DNA. Germline lookup yields CDR1 SGHTA and CDR2 FQGNSA. The CDR3 totals 13 residues, both ends included. The CDR3 reads CASSTRDKHPKFL.

This clonotype came up many times. The chain carries TRBV7-2 and TRBJ1-3; D gene uncertain. CDR3 length equals 16 residues. Germline V gene data show CDR1 as SGHTA and CDR2 as FQGNSA. V lost 1 base and J 0 bases, leaving 10 bases between the germline ends. CDR3 loop: CASSLVSASSGNTIYF. The DNA for the CDR3 is TGTGCCAGCAGCTTAGTGTCGGCCAGCTCTGGAAACACCATATATTTT.

This clonotype was recorded many times. This chain uses TRBV20-1 with TRBJ1-6, with D perhaps TRBD1 (6 bases). Trimming removed 3 bases at V and 2 bases at J, with 14 bases between. This CDR3 comprises 16 residues. Germline loops: CDR1 DFQATT, CDR2 SNEGSKA (reference sequence). The CDR3 loop reads CSASHLGGPYNSPLHF. In nucleotides, the CDR3 is TGCAGTGCTAGCCATCTTGGGGGGCCCTATAATTCACCCCTCCACTTT.

In its sample, this clonotype was seen many times. The chain has TRBV12-3 or TRBV12-4 and TRBJ1-5; D call uncertain. The CDR3 contains 13 residues. V lost 4 bases and J 6 bases, leaving 10 bases between the germline ends. The CDR3 DNA reads TGTGCCAGCAGTTGGACTCTTGCTCAGCCCCAGCATTTT. Protein sequence: CASSWTLAQPQHF.

This clonotype was seen many times. The chain joins TRBV24-1 to TRBJ2-3; the match to TRBD1 covers 7 bases. The CDR3 loop spans 16 amino acids. The germline V gene encodes CDR1 KGHDR and CDR2 SFDVKD. V lost 2 bases, J lost 2 bases, and 6 bases stayed unmatched. In nucleotides, the CDR3 is TGTGCCACCAGTGATTCCTGGGACAGCAACACAGATACGCAGTATTTT. Translation: CATSDSWDSNTDTQYF.

The chain combines TRBV15 with TRBJ2-5; no firm D call. Germline V gene sequence: CDR1 LNHNV, CDR2 YYDKDF (reference sequence). Trimming pared 3 bases from V and 5 bases from J, leaving 22 bases between. The CDR3 has 17 amino acids. The CDR3: CATSSNPGPSPTETQYF. The CDR3 region has the DNA TGTGCCACCAGCAGTAACCCGGGCCCCTCCCCGACGGAGACCCAGTACTTC.

The V and J genes are TRBV27 and TRBJ1-2; the D gene is possibly TRBD1 (5 bases). V was pared by 0 bases and J by 5 bases, with 7 bases between. The V gene's germline CDR1 is MNHEY and CDR2 SMNVEV (reference sequence). This CDR3 region has 13 residues. CDR3 DNA sequence: TGTGCCAGCAGTTTATCCGGGACGTATGGCTACACCTTC. Its translation: CASSLSGTYGYTF.

In its sample, this clonotype was seen many times. The rearrangement uses TRBV28 and TRBJ1-6, with unresolved D. The V end lost 5 bases, the J end lost 8 bases, and 16 bases lay between the germline ends. The length of the CDR3 is 15 residues. In germline, CDR1 is MDHEN, CDR2 SYDVKM. The CDR3 sequence is CASSISSPVYSPLHF. CDR3 bases: TGTGCCAGCAGTATCTCGAGCCCAGTTTATTCACCCCTCCACTTT.

The gene calls are TRBV3-1 and TRBJ1-1; 8 bases align to TRBD1. Looked up from germline, CDR1 is LGHDT and CDR2 is YNNKEL (reference sequence). The V gene end was trimmed by 2 bases and the J gene end by 1 base; junction bases not matched to a gene: 6. There are 16 residues in the CDR3. CDR3 in amino acids: CASSQRTGISNTEAFF. The CDR3, as DNA: TGTGCCAGCAGCCAAAGGACAGGGATATCGAACACTGAAGCTTTCTTT.

This clonotype was observed many times. The chain recombines TRBV2 with TRBJ2-5; no clear D gene. This CDR3 comprises 14 residues. Deletions cut 6 bases from V and 1 base from J, with 12 bases between. Germline loops: CDR1 SNHLY, CDR2 FYNNEI. This CDR3 reads CASSLTRAQETQYF. The CDR3 DNA is TGTGCCAGCAGCCTGACAAGGGCCCAAGAGACCCAGTACTTC. Drawing the rest from reference TRBV2 and TRBJ2-5, the complete variable domain is EPEVTQTPSHQVTQMGQEVILRCVPISNHLYFYWYRQILGQKVEFLVSFYNNEISEKSEIFDDQFSVERPDGSNFTLKIRSTKLEDSAMYFCASSLTRAQETQYFGPGTRLLVL.

This clonotype was counted at least ten times. This sequence joins TRBV15 and TRBJ2-6, with D unresolved. CDR3 size: 15 residues. V dropped 5 bases and J dropped 0 bases, with 8 bases sitting between them. CDR1 and CDR2 (germline): LNHNV, YYDKDF (reference sequence). CDR3 nucleotides: TGTGCCACCAGCCGTAGGAGCTCTGGGGCCAACGTCCTGACTTTC. Translated, it gives CATSRRSSGANVLTF. The full variable domain, in which reference TRBV15 and TRBJ2-6 provide the parts outside the CDR3, is DAMVIQNPRYQVTQFGKPVTLSCSQTLNHNVMYWYQQKSSQAPKLLFHYYDKDFNNEADTPDNFQSRRPNTSFCFLDIRSPGLGDTAMYLCATSRRSSGANVLTFGAGSRLTVL.

This clonotype appeared many times. The chain carries TRBV6-5 and TRBJ2-3; 8 positions match TRBD2. This CDR3 spans 13 amino acids. The germline V gene has CDR1 MNHEY and CDR2 SVGAGI. V lost 7 bases to trimming and J lost 4 bases; unmatched junction nucleotides: 4. This CDR3 is CASKGLGADTQYF. The CDR3, as DNA: TGTGCCAGCAAGGGACTAGGGGCAGATACGCAGTATTTT.

CDR3 coding DNA: TGTGCCAGCTCACAGTCTCGCACAGATACGCAGTATTTT. It specifies CASSQSRTDTQYF. The chain employs TRBV18 and TRBJ2-3; D gene unclear. In germline, CDR1 is KGHSH, CDR2 LQKENI. V was pared by 4 bases and J by 1 base, with 6 bases between. CDR3 length: 13 amino acids.

This clonotype showed up many times. The V and J genes are TRBV12-3 or TRBV12-4 and TRBJ2-5; 10 nucleotides agree with TRBD2. The CDR3 runs to 14 residues. Losses at the gene ends were 6 bases for V and 5 bases for J; bases not matched to a gene: 6. Here the CDR3 reads CASSYSGGQETQYF. Written as DNA, the CDR3 is TGTGCCAGCAGCTATAGCGGGGGGCAGGAGACCCAGTACTTC.

This sequence joins TRBV11-2 and TRBJ1-4; possible D gene TRBD1, 6 bases. Germline loops: CDR1 SGHAT, CDR2 FQNNGV. This CDR3 comprises 14 residues. Trimming removed 6 bases at V and 7 bases at J, with 15 bases between. CDR3 in amino acids: CASRETGRGEKLFF. DNA of the CDR3: TGTGCCAGCAGAGAAACAGGGAGGGGTGAAAAACTGTTTTTT.